One sample yielded the 26 T cell receptor beta chains listed below, sequenced in a study of blood T cells in healthy people across ages. With a J-beta primer mix and a sample-barcoded 5' primer, a second PCR ran about 7 to 12 cycles. MiXCR, applied by TCRdb to the 5' RACE reads, yields one record per CDR3 protein. Here the sample spans almost 1 million distinct CDR3 sequences, about 51% being singletons. The material sequenced was blood. These receptors were taken from a woman in her sixties in good health.

The gene calls are TRBV5-1 and TRBJ2-3; maybe TRBD2 (5 bases). The CDR3 has 13 amino acids. From germline, CDR1 is SGHRS and CDR2 YFSETQ. The V gene lost 4 bases and the J gene lost 9 bases, with 15 bases spanning the gap. The CDR3 nucleotides read TGCGCCAGCAGCGGGCAAATTGAGGGCACGCAGTATTTT. Translation gives CASSGQIEGTQYF.

Only a few counts were recorded for this clonotype. The chain uses TRBV25-1 and TRBJ1-4; 9 bases fit TRBD1. This CDR3 spans 14 amino acids. Trimming took 8 bases from V and 7 from J; bases not matched to a gene: 8. Germline assignment: CDR1 MGHDK and CDR2 SYGVNS. CDR3 sequence (DNA): TGTGCCAGCTCGACAGGGGGTCCGTTTGAAAAACTGTTTTTT. Translation: CASSTGGPFEKLFF.

V is TRBV4-2 and J is TRBJ2-3, with 7 bases that match TRBD2. CDR3 length: 17 amino acids. After removal of 0 bases from V and 3 bases from J, the junction contained 9 bases not matched to a gene. Germline values: CDR1 LGHNA, CDR2 YNFKEQ. CDR3 amino acids: CASSQDPAGVRTDTQYF. In DNA, the CDR3 is TGTGCCAGCAGCCAAGATCCCGCGGGAGTTAGGACAGATACGCAGTATTTT.

The J gene is TRBJ2-1, the V gene TRBV11-2; TRBD2 might be the D (6 bases). CDR3 size: 16 residues. From germline, CDR1 is SGHAT and CDR2 FQNNGV. The V end lost 3 bases, the J end lost 0 bases, and 12 bases lay between the germline ends. As DNA, the CDR3 is TGTGCCAGCAGCTTCCGGCTAGCGAGCTCCTACAATGAGCAGTTCTTC. Translated: CASSFRLASSYNEQFF.

Only a few counts were recorded for this clonotype. V is TRBV29-1 and J is TRBJ2-3; D is undetermined. Trimming shortened V by 1 base and J by 2 bases, and 7 bases separated the two germline ends. This CDR3 has 13 amino acids. Germline lookup yields CDR1 SQVTM and CDR2 ANQGSEA. The DNA for the CDR3 is TGCAGCGTTGAAGTAGTCGTCACAGATACGCAGTATTTT. It specifies CSVEVVVTDTQYF.

The chain is built from TRBV5-1 and TRBJ2-6, with TRBD2 matching over 11 bases. V gave up 2 bases and J gave up 0 bases; unmatched junction bases: 4. The length of the CDR3 is 18 residues. CDR1 and CDR2 from the germline V gene are SGHRS and YFSETQ. The CDR3 region is CASSFRLAGNSGANVLTF. In nucleotides, the CDR3 is TGCGCCAGCAGCTTTCGACTAGCGGGGAACTCTGGGGCCAACGTCCTGACTTTC.

Only a few counts were recorded for this clonotype. The rearrangement joins TRBV4-1 to TRBJ2-5; 10 bases are a match to TRBD2. The DNA matches TRBJ2-7 better at its end, which makes the J call doubtful. Looked up from germline, CDR1 is MGHRA and CDR2 is YSYEKL. This CDR3 is 16 amino acids long. The CDR3 nucleotides read TGCGCCAGCAGCCAAGCTGCACTAGCGGGACGGTACGAGCAGTACTTC. This encodes CASSQAALAGRYEQYF.

This chain uses TRBV5-1 with TRBJ2-7, with 10 positions matching TRBD2. The V gene's germline CDR1 is SGHRS and CDR2 YFSETQ. CDR3 size: 16 residues. The V segment lost 3 bases and the J segment 0 bases; nucleotides outside the gene matches: 6. DNA of the CDR3: TGCGCCAGCAGCTCCGGGACTAGCGACTACTCCTACGAGCAGTACTTC. This codes for CASSSGTSDYSYEQYF.

This chain connects TRBV5-1 to TRBJ2-1; 9 positions match TRBD2. The junction had 4 bases not matched to a gene; V was cut back by 4 bases and J by 2 bases. The CDR3 length is 15 residues. Germline assignment: CDR1 SGHRS and CDR2 YFSETQ. Here the CDR3 DNA reads TGCGCCAGCAGCCAAAGGACTAGCGCCTACAATGAGCAGTTCTTC. The encoded protein is CASSQRTSAYNEQFF.

The rearrangement links TRBV5-5 to TRBJ2-3, with D tentatively TRBD1 (6 bases). V lost 4 bases and J lost 4, with 13 bases in between. The CDR3 runs to 14 residues. In germline, CDR1 is SGHKS, CDR2 YYEKEE (reference sequence). CDR3 sequence (DNA): TGTGCCAGCAGCAGACAGGTTGGGCCAGATACGCAGTATTTT. Amino acid sequence: CASSRQVGPDTQYF.

Many counts were recorded for this clonotype. The CDR3 loop is CASSDGGDEQYF. CDR3 in DNA: TGCGCCAGCAGTGACGGTGGGGACGAGCAGTACTTC. This sequence joins TRBV10-1 and TRBJ2-7; D is uncertain. The V end lost 3 bases, the J end lost 5 bases, and 8 bases lay between the germline ends. Per germline, CDR1 WNHNN and CDR2 SYGVQD (reference sequence). The CDR3 sequence is 12 residues long.

This chain links TRBV11-2 with TRBJ2-5; no firm D call. Germline V gives CDR1 SGHAT, CDR2 FQNNGV. Deletions cut 0 bases from V and 11 bases from J, with 13 bases between. CDR3 length: 13 residues. The CDR3 DNA reads TGTGCCAGCAGCTTAGATAAGGTTTTGGAGCAGTACTTC. Translating it yields CASSLDKVLEQYF.

J is TRBJ2-1 and V is TRBV7-2, with 7 nucleotides matching TRBD2. The CDR3 spans 16 residues. From germline, CDR1 is SGHTA and CDR2 FQGNSA. With V trimmed by 2 bases and J by 2 bases, 6 bases remained unmatched. Here the CDR3 DNA reads TGTGCCAGCAGCTTACGGTTGGGAGGGCCCTACAATGAGCAGTTCTTC. Protein product: CASSLRLGGPYNEQFF. Based on the CDR3 plus reference TRBV7-2 and TRBJ2-1, the full variable domain is GAGVSQSPSNKVTEKGKDVELRCDPISGHTALYWYRQSLGQGLEFLIYFQGNSAPDKSGLPSDRFSAERTGGSVSTLTIQRTQQEDSAVYLCASSLRLGGPYNEQFFGPGTRLTVL.

The chain employs TRBV20-1 and TRBJ2-1; tentative D call: TRBD2 (6 bases). The CDR3 has 16 amino acids. The V gene's germline CDR1 is DFQATT and CDR2 SNEGSKA (reference sequence). The germline V and J ends were trimmed by 5 bases and 0 bases, with 17 bases remaining between them. CDR3 in amino acids: CSAGELAASSYNEQFF. For the CDR3, the DNA is TGCAGTGCTGGGGAGTTAGCGGCCAGCTCCTACAATGAGCAGTTCTTC.

This clonotype was recorded only once. The V gene is TRBV12-3 or TRBV12-4, the J gene TRBJ2-2, with D perhaps being TRBD1 or TRBD2 (5 bases each). Trimming cost V 2 bases and J 7 bases, with 11 bases left between them. This CDR3 comprises 14 residues. The CDR3 protein is CASSLPGGGGELFF. The CDR3 DNA is TGTGCCAGCAGTTTACCGGGTGGGGGCGGGGAGCTGTTTTTT.

This clonotype appeared once. The gene calls are TRBV20-1 and TRBJ2-3, with D maybe TRBD1 (8 bases). CDR1 DFQATT and CDR2 SNEGSKA come from the germline V gene (reference sequence). Trimming removed 5 bases from V and 2 bases from J, with 14 bases in between. This CDR3 spans 14 amino acids. The CDR3 region has the DNA TGCAGTGCTTACAGGGGGGGAATCACAGATACGCAGTATTTT. Amino acid sequence: CSAYRGGITDTQYF.

J is TRBJ2-1 and V is TRBV20-1, with D unresolved. Trimming shortened V by 3 bases and J by 2 bases, and 11 bases separated the two germline ends. The CDR3 length is 14 residues. CDR1 and CDR2 from the germline V gene are DFQATT and SNEGSKA (reference sequence). CDR3 nucleotide sequence: TGCAGTGCTAGCCGCGTGGGCACCTACAATGAGCAGTTCTTC. Protein product: CSASRVGTYNEQFF.

The CDR3 bases are TGCAGCGTTGATCTCGCAGGGGCTAACTATGGCTACACCTTC. This encodes CSVDLAGANYGYTF. This rearrangement joins TRBV29-1 to TRBJ1-2, with D possibly matching TRBD1 (6 bases). V was shortened by 3 bases and J by 0 bases, with 11 bases between the two germline ends. The CDR3 extends over 14 amino acids. Germline CDR1 reads SQVTM; CDR2 reads ANQGSEA.

The V gene is TRBV20-1, the J gene TRBJ2-5; D possibly corresponds to TRBD2 (5 bases). The better agreement between TRBJ2-7 and the DNA end casts doubt on the J call. CDR1 is DFQATT and CDR2 is SNEGSKA in the germline V gene (reference sequence). The CDR3 totals 14 residues. The DNA for the CDR3 is TGCAGTGCTAAGCTTATCCCGGGGTCCTACGAGCAGTACTTC. Protein sequence: CSAKLIPGSYEQYF.

In its sample, this clonotype was seen a few times. V is TRBV5-1 and J is TRBJ2-7; 7 bases agree with TRBD2. CDR1 SGHRS and CDR2 YFSETQ come from the germline V gene. This CDR3 is 15 amino acids long. Germline trimming cut 0 bases from V and 2 bases from J; bases unmatched to any gene: 5. The CDR3 here is CASSLEGLRAYEQYF. Here the CDR3 DNA reads TGCGCCAGCAGCTTGGAGGGACTACGAGCCTACGAGCAGTACTTC.

The chain employs TRBV29-1 and TRBJ2-3; TRBD2 matches at 8 bases. The length of the CDR3 is 17 residues. Trimming took 2 bases from V and 7 from J; bases not matched to a gene: 17. Per germline, CDR1 SQVTM and CDR2 ANQGSEA. CDR3 bases: TGCAGCGTTGAATCCCCCAGTTCAGCGGGAGTCGCGAATACGCAGTATTTT. This encodes CSVESPSSAGVANTQYF.

The chain has TRBV27 and TRBJ2-5, with TRBD2 matching 13 bases. The length of the CDR3 is 16 residues. V lost 5 bases to trimming and J lost 1 base; unmatched junction nucleotides: 4. Germline-derived CDR1 and CDR2 are MNHEY and SMNVEV (reference sequence). CDR3 DNA: TGTGCCAGCAGTCTCGGGACTAGCGGGGCCCAAGAGACCCAGTACTTC. This gives the protein CASSLGTSGAQETQYF.

The rearrangement uses TRBV3-1 and TRBJ2-3; TRBD2 aligns across 12 bases. V lost 7 bases, J lost 3 bases, and 8 bases stayed unmatched. The CDR3 consists of 16 residues. CDR1 and CDR2 (germline): LGHDT, YNNKEL (reference sequence). The CDR3 DNA reads TGTGCCAGCAACGGTCGACTAGCGGGGGCGACAGATACGCAGTATTTT. It encodes CASNGRLAGATDTQYF.

The J gene is TRBJ2-7, the V gene TRBV5-1; TRBD2 aligns across 10 bases. Trimming took 0 bases from V and 0 from J; bases not matched to a gene: 9. The CDR3 has 18 residues. Germline CDR1 and CDR2: SGHRS and YFSETQ. In DNA, the CDR3 is TGCGCCAGCAGCTTGGCAGCTAGCGGGAGAGAGCTCTCCTACGAGCAGTACTTC. Amino acid sequence: CASSLAASGRELSYEQYF.

This chain uses TRBV10-3 with TRBJ2-7; 9 bases match TRBD2. The germline V gene has CDR1 ENHRY and CDR2 SYGVKD. Trimming removed 2 bases from V and 2 bases from J; junction bases left unmatched: 10. This CDR3 spans 17 amino acids. As DNA, the CDR3 is TGTGCCATCAGTGAGCCAGGCGGTAGCGGGAGAACCTACGAGCAGTACTTC. As protein: CAISEPGGSGRTYEQYF.

This rearrangement joins TRBV20-1 to TRBJ2-1, with D possibly TRBD2 on 5 matching bases. This CDR3 spans 13 amino acids. Germline V CDR1 and CDR2: DFQATT, SNEGSKA (reference sequence). V was cut by 1 base and J by 8 bases, with 12 bases left in between. The DNA for the CDR3 is TGCAGTGCTAGAGGGGCCAGCGGCGATGAGCAGTTCTTC. Its protein is CSARGASGDEQFF.